These 9 T cell receptor beta chains originate from one sample sequenced in a study of OX40 agonist ivuxolimab in advanced cancers. Assay: immunoSEQ multiplex PCR; the TCRdb copy retains only in-frame clones and omits some. The sample lists more than 65,000 clones; 75% to 90% were seen once. The source material was CD4+ or CD8+ T cells sorted from blood, sampled in a trial of the OX40 agonist ivuxolimab. The receptors come from an adult with an advanced solid tumor such as melanoma, head and neck, liver or kidney cancer.

This clone was seen a single time. This chain joins TRBV2 and TRBJ2-1; D remains ambiguous. Trimming removed 3 bases at V and 10 bases at J, with 7 bases between. Germline V gene data show CDR1 as SNHLY and CDR2 as FYNNEI. CDR3 length: 11 residues. DNA for the CDR3: TGTGCCAGCAGTGAGTTCGAAGAGCAGTTCTTC. It specifies CASSEFEEQFF.

The chain links TRBV18 to TRBJ1-5; D call uncertain. V lost 4 bases and J 7 bases, leaving 17 bases between the germline ends. Germline loops: CDR1 KGHSH, CDR2 LQKENI. CDR3 length equals 15 residues. The CDR3: CASSQGNMGSQPQHF. The DNA of the CDR3 is TGTGCCAGCTCACAGGGAAATATGGGCTCACAGCCCCAGCATTTT.

The chain couples TRBV19 to TRBJ2-1, with a possible D match to TRBD2 (6 bases). Trimming removed 1 base at V and 9 bases at J, with 10 bases between. The germline V gene has CDR1 LNHDA and CDR2 SQIVND (reference sequence). The CDR3 consists of 13 residues. CDR3 sequence (DNA): TGTGCCAGTAGTATAGGACTAGTGGCTGAGCAGTTCTTC. Translation: CASSIGLVAEQFF.

The chain employs TRBV25-1 and TRBJ2-5; D is undetermined. V was cut by 6 bases and J by 0 bases, with 11 bases left in between. The CDR3 covers 14 residues. Germline CDR1 reads MGHDK; CDR2 reads SYGVNS. CDR3 protein: CASRAGVYQETQYF. DNA of the CDR3: TGTGCCAGCAGAGCAGGAGTGTACCAAGAGACCCAGTACTTC.

This chain links TRBV5-4 with TRBJ2-7; 12 positions agree with TRBD2. Germline CDR1 is SGHNT and CDR2 is YYREEE (reference sequence). V trimming: 2 bases; J trimming: 5 bases; junction bases outside the gene matches: 5. This CDR3 has 15 amino acids. This CDR3 reads CASSFSRTSGDEQYF. The CDR3 DNA is TGTGCCAGCAGCTTCTCTAGGACTAGCGGGGACGAGCAGTACTTC.

The gene calls are TRBV18 and TRBJ1-2; TRBD1 matches 8 bases. This CDR3 spans 14 amino acids. CDR1 and CDR2 from the germline V gene are KGHSH and LQKENI. J was trimmed by 4 bases and V by 3 bases; bases with no gene match: 4. The CDR3 DNA reads as TGTGCCAGCTCACCGACAGGGGAGGGCTATGGCTACACCTTC. Residues: CASSPTGEGYGYTF.

The chain combines TRBV10-3 with TRBJ2-7; 7 nucleotides align to TRBD1. The CDR3 sequence is 15 residues long. Germline CDR1 and CDR2: ENHRY and SYGVKD. V gave up 7 bases and J gave up 2 bases; unmatched junction bases: 11. The CDR3 is CAINSKTGITYEQYF. CDR3 in DNA: TGTGCCATCAATAGTAAGACAGGGATTACCTACGAGCAGTACTTC.

This rearrangement joins TRBV5-6 to TRBJ2-5; 7 bases fit TRBD1. V shed 4 bases and J 5 bases; nucleotides not matched to a gene: 5. The CDR3 is made up of 13 amino acids. The germline V gene encodes CDR1 SGHDT and CDR2 YYEEEE. The CDR3 protein is CASSRQGGETQYF. CDR3 nucleotides: TGTGCCAGCAGCCGACAGGGCGGTGAGACCCAGTACTTC.

The chain is built from TRBV6-5 and TRBJ2-3; 10 bases match TRBD2. Trimming at V came to 6 bases and at J to 0 bases, leaving 3 bases not matched to a gene. Germline V gene sequence: CDR1 MNHEY, CDR2 SVGAGI. CDR3 size: 15 residues. For the CDR3, the DNA is TGTGCCAGCAGAATTAGCGGGAGGAGCACAGATACGCAGTATTTT. It codes for CASRISGRSTDTQYF.